The rows below give T cell receptor beta chains drawn from one sample of a study of blood T cell repertoires in COVID-19. Sequencing used immunoSEQ multiplex PCR; TCRdb keeps in-frame clones, though not all of them. Found here are 35,000 or so clones, 85% to 90% of them singletons; the top ten hold approximately 6.5%. Sequencing was done on a sample of peripheral blood. The receptor set was obtained from a human donor in a cohort sampled during active COVID-19. Each CDR3 is given with its conserved first and last residue. D genes are given only for firm matches. The size of a clone is reported for some rows only, either as once, few or many, or as a class for expanded clones.

v_gene	j_gene	d_gene	abundance	CDR3aa	CDR3nt
TRBV5-1	TRBJ1-4	-	-	CASSFSTGTNEKLFF	TGCGCCAGCAGCTTCTCGACAGGAACTAATGAAAAACTGTTTTTT
TRBV7-8	TRBJ1-3	-	-	CASSRTGAGNTIYF	TGTGCCAGCAGCCGAACAGGTGCTGGAAACACCATATATTTT
TRBV29-1	TRBJ2-2	-	-	CSVELNTGELFF	TGCAGCGTTGAACTGAACACCGGGGAGCTGTTTTTT
TRBV25-1	TRBJ2-3	TRBD2	-	CASSEGGLAGRDTQYF	TGTGCCAGCAGTGAGGGGGGACTAGCGGGAAGAGATACGCAGTATTTT
TRBV5-4	TRBJ1-2	-	-	CASSLAGAEGYGYTF	TGTGCCAGCAGCTTGGCAGGGGCCGAGGGCTATGGCTACACCTTC
TRBV7-9	TRBJ1-2	-	few	CASSLSGGNYGYTF	TGTGCCAGCAGCTTAAGCGGGGGCAACTATGGCTACACCTTC
TRBV28	TRBJ2-3	TRBD2	once	CASTWGGGNTDTQYF	TGTGCCAGCACCTGGGGCGGGGGGAACACAGATACGCAGTATTTT
TRBV7-9	TRBJ2-7	-	once	CASSLVGVRDYEQYF	TGTGCCAGCAGCTTAGTCGGCGTTCGGGATTACGAGCAGTACTTC
TRBV29-1	TRBJ2-1	TRBD2	few	CSVAGGFRSYNEQFF	TGCAGCGTTGCGGGAGGATTTCGTTCCTACAATGAGCAGTTCTTC
TRBV9	TRBJ2-7	-	-	CASNRGWGPDYEQYF	TGTGCCAGCAATCGTGGTTGGGGCCCGGACTACGAGCAGTACTTC
TRBV11-3	TRBJ2-1	TRBD2	-	CASSPGLAGGLGSYNEQFF	TGTGCCAGCAGCCCAGGACTAGCGGGAGGGCTGGGCTCCTACAATGAGCAGTTCTTC
TRBV11-2	TRBJ1-2	-	-	CASSLGAGPELF	TGTGCCAGCAGCTTAGGGGCGGGGCCAGAACTCTTC
TRBV5-4	TRBJ2-7	TRBD2	-	CASSPGLAGGSTYEQYF	TGTGCCAGCAGCCCTGGACTAGCGGGGGGTAGTACCTACGAGCAGTACTTC
TRBV7-5	TRBJ2-5	-	-	CARSLPRGGQETQYF	TGTGCCAGAAGCCTCCCTAGGGGGGGCCAAGAGACCCAGTACTTC
TRBV15	TRBJ1-4	-	once	CATSTTDYGIREEKLFF	TGTGCCACCAGCACAACAGATTATGGGATTCGGGAAGAAAAACTGTTTTTT
TRBV5-1	TRBJ2-3	-	-	CASSLVGAASTDTQYF	TGCGCCAGCAGCTTGGTTGGGGCCGCAAGCACAGATACGCAGTATTTT
TRBV3-1/TRBV3-2	TRBJ2-2	TRBD2	-	CASSQRLADTGELFF	TGTGCCAGCAGCCAACGACTAGCGGACACCGGGGAGCTGTTTTTT
TRBV6-5	TRBJ2-7	TRBD1	-	CASSSPSTGNEQYF	TGTGCCAGCAGTTCTCCTTCGACAGGGAACGAGCAGTACTTC
TRBV28	TRBJ2-5	-	-	CASSFAGEETQYF	TGTGCCAGCAGTTTCGCAGGGGAGGAGACCCAGTACTTC
TRBV9	TRBJ2-1	-	once	CASSVESRSGEQFF	TGTGCCAGCAGCGTAGAATCTAGGAGTGGTGAGCAGTTCTTC
TRBV7-2	TRBJ2-7	-	-	CASSLGGDEQYF	TGTGCCAGCAGCTTAGGGGGCGACGAGCAGTACTTC
TRBV4-2	TRBJ1-1	-	-	CASSQGGWGGGTEAFF	TGTGCCAGCAGCCAAGGAGGGTGGGGAGGGGGCACTGAAGCTTTCTTT